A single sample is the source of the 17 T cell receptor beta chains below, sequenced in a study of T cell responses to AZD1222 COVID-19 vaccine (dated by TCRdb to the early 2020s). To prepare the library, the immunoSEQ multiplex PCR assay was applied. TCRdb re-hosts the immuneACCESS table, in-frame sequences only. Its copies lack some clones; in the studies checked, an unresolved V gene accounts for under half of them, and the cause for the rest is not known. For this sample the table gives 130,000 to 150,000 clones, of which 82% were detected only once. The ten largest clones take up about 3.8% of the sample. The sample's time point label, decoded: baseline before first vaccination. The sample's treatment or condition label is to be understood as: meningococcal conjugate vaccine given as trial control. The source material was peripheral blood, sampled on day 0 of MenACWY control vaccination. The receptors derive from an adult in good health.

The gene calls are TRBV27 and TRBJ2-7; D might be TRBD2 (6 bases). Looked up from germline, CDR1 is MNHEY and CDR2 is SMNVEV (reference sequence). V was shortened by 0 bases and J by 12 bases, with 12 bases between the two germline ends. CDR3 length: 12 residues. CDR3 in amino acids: CASSLSGGYLYV. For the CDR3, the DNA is TGTGCCAGCAGTTTATCGGGAGGTTATCTGTACGTC.

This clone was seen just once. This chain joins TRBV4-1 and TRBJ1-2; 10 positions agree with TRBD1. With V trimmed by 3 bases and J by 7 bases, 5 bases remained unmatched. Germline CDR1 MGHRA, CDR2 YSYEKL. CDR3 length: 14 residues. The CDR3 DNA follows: TGCGCCAGCAGCCAGCCCGACAGGGGGCTTGGCTACACCTTC. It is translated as CASSQPDRGLGYTF.

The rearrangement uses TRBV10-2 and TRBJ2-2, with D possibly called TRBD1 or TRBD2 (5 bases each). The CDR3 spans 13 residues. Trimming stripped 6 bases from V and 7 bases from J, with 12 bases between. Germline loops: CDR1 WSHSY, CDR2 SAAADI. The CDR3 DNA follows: TGCGCCAGCAGCTCTACTAGGGGCGGGGAGCTGTTTTTT. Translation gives CASSSTRGGELFF.

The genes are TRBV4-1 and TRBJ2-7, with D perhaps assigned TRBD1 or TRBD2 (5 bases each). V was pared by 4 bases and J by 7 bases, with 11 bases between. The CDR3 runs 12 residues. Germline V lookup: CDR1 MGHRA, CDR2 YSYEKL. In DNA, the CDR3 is TGCGCCAGCAGCCCCTCGGGGCGGGAGCAGTACTTC. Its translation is CASSPSGREQYF.

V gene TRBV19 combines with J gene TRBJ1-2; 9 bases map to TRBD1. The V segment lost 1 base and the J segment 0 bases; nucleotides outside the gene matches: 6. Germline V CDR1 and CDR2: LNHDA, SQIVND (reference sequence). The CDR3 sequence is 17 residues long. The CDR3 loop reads CASSIAPGQGTNYGYTF. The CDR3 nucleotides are TGTGCCAGTAGTATAGCTCCGGGACAGGGAACTAACTATGGCTACACCTTC.

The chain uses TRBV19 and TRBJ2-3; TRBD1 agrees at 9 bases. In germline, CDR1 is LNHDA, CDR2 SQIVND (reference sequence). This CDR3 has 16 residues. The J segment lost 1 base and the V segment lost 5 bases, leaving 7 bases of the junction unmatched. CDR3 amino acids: CASSAGRDRGTDTQYF. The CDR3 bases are TGTGCCAGTAGTGCGGGCCGGGACAGGGGCACAGATACGCAGTATTTT.

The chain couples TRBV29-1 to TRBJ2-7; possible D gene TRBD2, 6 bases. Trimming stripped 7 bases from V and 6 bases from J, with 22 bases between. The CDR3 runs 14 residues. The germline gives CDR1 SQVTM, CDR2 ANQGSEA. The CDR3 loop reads CSGAVGGIGGEQYF. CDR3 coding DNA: TGCAGCGGCGCCGTCGGGGGTATCGGGGGCGAGCAGTACTTC.

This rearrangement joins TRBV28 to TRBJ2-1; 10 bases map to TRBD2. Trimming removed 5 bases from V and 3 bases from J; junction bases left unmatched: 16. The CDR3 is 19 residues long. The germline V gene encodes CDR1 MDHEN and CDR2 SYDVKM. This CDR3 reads CASSQGWISGGAFYNEQFF. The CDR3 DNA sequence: TGTGCCAGCAGTCAGGGTTGGATAAGCGGGGGGGCCTTCTACAATGAGCAGTTCTTC.

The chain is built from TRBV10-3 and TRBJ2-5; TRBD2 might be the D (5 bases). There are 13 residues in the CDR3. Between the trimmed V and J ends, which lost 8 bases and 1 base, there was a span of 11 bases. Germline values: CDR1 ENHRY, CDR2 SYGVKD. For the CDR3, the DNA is TGTGCCATCGCCCAAGGAGGCCAAGAGACCCAGTACTTC. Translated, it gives CAIAQGGQETQYF.

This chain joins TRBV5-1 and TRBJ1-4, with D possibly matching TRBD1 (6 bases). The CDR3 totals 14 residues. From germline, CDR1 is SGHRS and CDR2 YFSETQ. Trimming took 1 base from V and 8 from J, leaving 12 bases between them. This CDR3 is CASSLTGREEKLFF. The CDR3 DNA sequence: TGCGCCAGCAGCTTGACAGGGCGCGAGGAAAAACTGTTTTTT.

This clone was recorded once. CDR3 coding DNA: TGTGCCAGCTCCCCCCCCGGGCTAGCGACGGAGACCCAGTACTTC. Encoded protein: CASSPPGLATETQYF. The V call is TRBV28, the J call TRBJ2-5; D is possibly TRBD2 (6 bases). Trimming took 8 bases from V and 5 from J, leaving 21 bases between them. CDR3 size: 15 residues. Per germline, CDR1 MDHEN and CDR2 SYDVKM.

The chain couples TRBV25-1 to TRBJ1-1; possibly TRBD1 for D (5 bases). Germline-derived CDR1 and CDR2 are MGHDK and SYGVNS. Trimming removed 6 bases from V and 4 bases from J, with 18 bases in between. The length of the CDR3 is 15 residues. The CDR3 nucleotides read TGTGCCAGCAGGGTTGATTGGGGGGGGAGCACTGAAGCTTTCTTT. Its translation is CASRVDWGGSTEAFF.

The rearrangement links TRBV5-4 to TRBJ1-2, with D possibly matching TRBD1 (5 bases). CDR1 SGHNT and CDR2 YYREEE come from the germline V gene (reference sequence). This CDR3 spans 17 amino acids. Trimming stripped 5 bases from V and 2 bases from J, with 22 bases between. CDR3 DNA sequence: TGTGCCAGCAGAAATGGGACCAGGGTAGGCCGCAACTATGGCTACACCTTC. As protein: CASRNGTRVGRNYGYTF.

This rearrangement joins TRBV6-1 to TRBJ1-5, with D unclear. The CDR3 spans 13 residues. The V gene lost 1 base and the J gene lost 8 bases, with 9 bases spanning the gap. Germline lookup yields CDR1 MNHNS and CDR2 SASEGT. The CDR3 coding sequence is TGTGCCAGCAGTGAAGATATTAAGGAGCCCCAGCATTTT. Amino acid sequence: CASSEDIKEPQHF.

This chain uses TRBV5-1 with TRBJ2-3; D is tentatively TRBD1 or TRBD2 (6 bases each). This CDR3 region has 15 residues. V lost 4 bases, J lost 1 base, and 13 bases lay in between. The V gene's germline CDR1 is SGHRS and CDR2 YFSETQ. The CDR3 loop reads CASSGGGLGTDTQYF. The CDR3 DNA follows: TGCGCCAGCAGCGGAGGGGGTTTGGGCACAGATACGCAGTATTTT.

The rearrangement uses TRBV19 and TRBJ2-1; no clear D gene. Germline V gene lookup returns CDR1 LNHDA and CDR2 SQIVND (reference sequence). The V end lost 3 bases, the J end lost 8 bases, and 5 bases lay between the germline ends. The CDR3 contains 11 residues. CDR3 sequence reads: CASSIRHEQFF. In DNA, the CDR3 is TGTGCCAGTAGTATCCGTCATGAGCAGTTCTTC.

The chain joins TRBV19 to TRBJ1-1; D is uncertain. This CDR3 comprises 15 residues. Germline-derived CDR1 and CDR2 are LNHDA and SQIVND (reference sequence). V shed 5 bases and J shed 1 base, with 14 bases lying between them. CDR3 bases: TGTGCCAGTAGTGTCCTTCGGGCAGGGAACACTGAAGCTTTCTTT. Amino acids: CASSVLRAGNTEAFF.